This T cell receptor (beta chain) was captured by sequencing in a study of blood T cell repertoires in COVID-19. About the study: Samples came from the United States, Italy and Spain, spanning acute and convalescent COVID-19. PBMCs, B-cell-depleted T cells, or T cells were the source of the cDNA or gDNA that made up the material.

The count of this clone is one. The CDR3 is made up of 13 amino acids. Germline-derived CDR1 and CDR2 are SGDLS and YYNGEE. Trimming left V 2 bases short and J 8 bases short, with 12 bases between. Assay: immunoSEQ multiplex PCR; the TCRdb copy retains only in-frame clones and omits some. The top ten hold around 5.2% of the sample, which has fewer than 200,000 clones, 65% to 90% seen once. The study recruited people aged about 18 to 90 years across some 23 US areas. Participants had their cohort set by participant-reported clinical history. The chain has TRBV9 and TRBJ2-3; D is undetermined. Material for sequencing was PBMCs or T cells enriched from blood (not recorded which). This clonotype was sampled from a woman aged 60-70 years with acute COVID-19. The CDR3 region is CASSVRIPGTQYF. The CDR3 DNA reads TGTGCCAGCAGCGTCCGCATTCCAGGTACGCAGTATTTT. Drawing the rest from reference TRBV9 and TRBJ2-3, the complete variable domain is DSGVTQTPKHLITATGQRVTLRCSPRSGDLSVYWYQQSLDQGLQFLIQYYNGEERAKGNILERFSAQQFPDLHSELNLSSLELGDSALYFCASSVRIPGTQYFGPGTRLTVL.